A single TCR beta chain is shown here with its context. This specimen belongs to a study of blood T cell repertoires in COVID-19. Turning to the study itself: Cohort 3 recovery required two negative PCRs, clearance, or symptom resolution. Sources were T cells, B-cell-depleted T cells, or PBMCs; the material itself was cDNA or gDNA.

The study recruited people aged roughly 18 to 95 years across roughly 23 US areas. This CDR3 contains 15 residues. V shed 3 bases and J 2 bases; nucleotides not matched to a gene: 5. Germline V gene sequence: CDR1 DFQATT, CDR2 SNEGSKA (reference sequence). The method was immunoSEQ multiplex PCR; TCRdb's version includes in-frame clones alone and lacks a portion of them. The sample lists 150,000 to 200,000 clones; about 88% were seen once. This TCR was sampled from a woman aged 40-49 years in a cohort exposed to, infected with or recovered from COVID-19 (not recorded which). The rearrangement joins TRBV20-1 to TRBJ2-2, with TRBD2 matching over 8 bases. The material sequenced was PBMCs or T cells enriched from blood (not recorded which). In nucleotides, the CDR3 is TGCAGTGCTAGTCGGCGGGGGGCCAACACCGGGGAGCTGTTTTTT. Amino acids: CSASRRGANTGELFF.